This T cell receptor (beta chain) derives from a study of blood T cell repertoires in COVID-19. Libraries were prepared by immunoSEQ multiplex PCR; TCRdb keeps only in-frame clonotypes and omits some of them. Of about 150,000 clones listed, more than 75% were seen once; the top ten hold approximately 6.2%. Germline lookup yields CDR1 MDHEN and CDR2 SYDVKM. The CDR3 consists of 13 residues. V lost 10 bases to trimming and J lost 6 bases, with 19 bases between them. Sequences were obtained from peripheral blood. The chain uses TRBV28 and TRBJ2-7, with a weak D call TRBD2 (6 bases). This TCR was sampled from an elderly man with acute or convalescent COVID-19. CDR3 nucleotides: TGTGCCACCGAGCAAACTCTAGCGCTCGAGCAGTACTTC. This translates into CATEQTLALEQYF.